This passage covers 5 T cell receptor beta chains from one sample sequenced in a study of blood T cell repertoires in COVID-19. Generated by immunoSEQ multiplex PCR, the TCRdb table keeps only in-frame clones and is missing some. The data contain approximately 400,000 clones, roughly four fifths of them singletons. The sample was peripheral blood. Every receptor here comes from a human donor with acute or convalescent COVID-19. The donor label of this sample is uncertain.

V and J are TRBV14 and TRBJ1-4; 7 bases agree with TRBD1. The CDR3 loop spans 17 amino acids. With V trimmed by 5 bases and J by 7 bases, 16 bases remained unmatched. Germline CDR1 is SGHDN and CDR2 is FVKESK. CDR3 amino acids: CASSVRQGLGGGEKLFF. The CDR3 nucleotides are TGTGCCAGCAGCGTGCGACAGGGTCTTGGAGGTGGTGAAAAACTGTTTTTT.

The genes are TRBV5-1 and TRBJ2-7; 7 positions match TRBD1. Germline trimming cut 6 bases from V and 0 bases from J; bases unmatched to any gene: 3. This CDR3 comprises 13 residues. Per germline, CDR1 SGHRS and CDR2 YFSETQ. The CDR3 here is CASMGQISYEQYF. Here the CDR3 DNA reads TGCGCCAGCATGGGACAGATCTCCTACGAGCAGTACTTC.

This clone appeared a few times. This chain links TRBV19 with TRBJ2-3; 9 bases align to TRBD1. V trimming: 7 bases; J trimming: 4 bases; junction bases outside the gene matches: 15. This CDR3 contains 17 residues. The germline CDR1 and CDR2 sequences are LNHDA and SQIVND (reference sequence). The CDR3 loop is CASTHTPRTGVSDTQYF. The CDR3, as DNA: TGTGCCAGTACCCACACACCGAGGACAGGGGTGTCAGATACGCAGTATTTT.

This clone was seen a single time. CDR3 amino acids: CATAVNGGKLFF. The DNA of the CDR3 is TGTGCCACCGCAGTCAACGGGGGAAAACTGTTTTTT. J is TRBJ1-4 and V is TRBV27; D may be TRBD1 (5 bases). Per germline, CDR1 MNHEY and CDR2 SMNVEV (reference sequence). Trimming pared 10 bases from V and 10 bases from J, leaving 16 bases between. This CDR3 region has 12 residues.

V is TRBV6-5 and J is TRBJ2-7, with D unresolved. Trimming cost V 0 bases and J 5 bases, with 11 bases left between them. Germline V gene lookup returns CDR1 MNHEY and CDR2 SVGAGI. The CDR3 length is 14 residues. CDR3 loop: CASSYSGPGNEQYF. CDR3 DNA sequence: TGTGCCAGCAGTTACTCGGGTCCAGGCAACGAGCAGTACTTC.